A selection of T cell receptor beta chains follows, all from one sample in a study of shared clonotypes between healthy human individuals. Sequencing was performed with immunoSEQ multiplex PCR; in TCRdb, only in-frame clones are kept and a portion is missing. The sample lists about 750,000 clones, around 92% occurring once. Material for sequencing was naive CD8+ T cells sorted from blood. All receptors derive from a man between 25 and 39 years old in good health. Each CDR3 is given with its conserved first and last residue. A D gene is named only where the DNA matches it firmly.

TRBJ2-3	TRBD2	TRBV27	CASSSGLAASLTDTQYF
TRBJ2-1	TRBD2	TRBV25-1	CASGAGEGEQFF
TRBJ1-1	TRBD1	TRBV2	CASSEWTGAFMNTEAFF
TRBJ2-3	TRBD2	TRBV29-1	CSVIGLAGTDTQYF
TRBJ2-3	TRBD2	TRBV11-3	CASSFGLAGATDTQYF
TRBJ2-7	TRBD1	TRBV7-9	CASSPGGQGAYEQYF
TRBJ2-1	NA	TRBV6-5	CASSYSLLSPNNEQFF
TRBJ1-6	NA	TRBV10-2	CASSESKQPGPLHF
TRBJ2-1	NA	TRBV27	CASSLQTTYNEQFF
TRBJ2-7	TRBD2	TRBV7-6	CASSPGLAGGTYEQYF
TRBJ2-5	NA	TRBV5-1	CASSLFGPHSQETQYF
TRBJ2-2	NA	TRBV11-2	CASSLDVRELFF
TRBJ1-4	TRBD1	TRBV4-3	CASSATGDSNEKLFF
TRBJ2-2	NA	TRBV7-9	CASSRTGELFF